What follows describes a single TCR beta chain. It was with unique molecular identifiers that the TCRbeta library was prepared. TCRdb analysed the PCR reads with MiXCR anew, one entry per CDR3 protein. The sample records hundreds of thousands of distinct CDR3 sequences, less than 15% being singletons. The data are from a study of T-cell reconstitution after alpha-beta-depleted transplantation in children. The source of this sequence is a girl aged 2-15 years with congenital amegakaryocytic thrombocytopenia, due to receive a stem cell transplant. The sequencing used PBMCs, collected before TCRalphabeta/CD19-depleted stem cell transplant.

CDR3 protein: CASSQPSGGYNEQFF. CDR3 coding DNA: TGTGCCAGCAGCCAGCCTAGCGGGGGTTACAATGAGCAGTTCTTC. The genes are TRBV3-1 and TRBJ2-1; 10 positions match TRBD2. Germline CDR1 and CDR2: LGHDT and YNNKEL (reference sequence). The junction had 3 bases not matched to a gene; V was cut back by 3 bases and J by 4 bases. This CDR3 is built from 15 residues.